One and the same sample provided the 21 T cell receptor beta chains below, sequenced in a study of T cell repertoires in cytomegalovirus infection. TCRdb itself ran the reads through MiXCR, one entry per CDR3 protein. The table records approximately 300,000 distinct CDR3 sequences, 20% to 25% of them present only once. The antigens for these receptors are not known. Material: cultured PBMCs, obtained from culture after CMV antigen stimulation. These receptors all stem from a human donor in good health (CMV status not recorded). Some clones in this sample may be carry-over from other donors' samples.

This clonotype was detected only a few times. J is TRBJ2-7 and V is TRBV28; D is perhaps TRBD1 or TRBD2 (6 bases each). Germline-derived CDR1 and CDR2 are MDHEN and SYDVKM. The CDR3 has 20 residues. Trimming left V 1 base short and J 0 bases short, with 25 bases between. The CDR3 DNA sequence: TGTGCCAGCAGTTTATCGTTGGGGGATCATATGGGGGGCCGCTCCTACGAGCAGTACTTC. As protein: CASSLSLGDHMGGRSYEQYF.

This rearrangement joins TRBV7-2 to TRBJ1-2; D is ambiguous. The ends were cut back, 3 bases at V and 4 bases at J, with 12 bases in the middle. Germline V gene data show CDR1 as SGHTA and CDR2 as FQGNSA. CDR3 length: 14 residues. The CDR3 DNA follows: TGTGCCAGCAGCTTCAGCATGGATACCTATGGCTACACCTTC. This encodes CASSFSMDTYGYTF.

This clonotype was detected only a few times. The genes are TRBV7-2 and TRBJ1-3, with a weak D call TRBD1 (5 bases). The length of the CDR3 is 16 residues. Germline values: CDR1 SGHTA, CDR2 FQGNSA. Trimming removed 3 bases at V and 3 bases at J, with 15 bases between. CDR3 sequence (DNA): TGTGCCAGCAGCTTGACAGTTCCCTATGGTGGAAACACCATATATTTT. This encodes CASSLTVPYGGNTIYF.

This clonotype was observed a few times. V gene TRBV28 combines with J gene TRBJ1-1; TRBD1 might be the D (6 bases). The CDR3 sequence is 15 residues long. Trimming removed 5 bases at V and 1 base at J, with 14 bases between. Germline V CDR1 and CDR2: MDHEN, SYDVKM. CDR3 loop: CASSDPPGANTEAFF. The CDR3 DNA reads TGTGCCAGCAGTGACCCCCCAGGGGCGAACACTGAAGCTTTCTTT. Looking up the rest from reference TRBV28 and TRBJ1-1 gives the full variable domain: DVKVTQSSRYLVKRTGEKVFLECVQDMDHENMFWYRQDPGLGLRLIYFSYDVKMKEKGDIPEGYSVSREKKERFSLILESASTNQTSMYLCASSDPPGANTEAFFGQGTRLTVV.

This chain uses TRBV24-1 with TRBJ2-3, with TRBD2 identical over 11 bases. The CDR3 covers 17 residues. V lost 4 bases to trimming and J lost 0 bases; unmatched junction nucleotides: 5. The germline V gene has CDR1 KGHDR and CDR2 SFDVKD. CDR3 sequence reads: CATSDPGLAASTDTQYF. The CDR3 nucleotides read TGTGCCACCAGTGACCCGGGACTAGCGGCTAGCACAGATACGCAGTATTTT.

The J gene is TRBJ1-5, the V gene TRBV10-3; 9 nucleotides line up with TRBD1. J gave up 6 bases and V 6 bases, and 9 bases lay outside the gene matches. Germline values: CDR1 ENHRY, CDR2 SYGVKD. CDR3 size: 15 residues. The CDR3 DNA reads TGTGCCATCAGGGGGGACAGGGAAGGGGGTCAGCCCCAGCATTTT. As protein: CAIRGDREGGQPQHF.

The chain couples TRBV6-2 or TRBV6-3 to TRBJ1-2; D may be TRBD1 (6 bases). V lost 1 base to trimming and J lost 3 bases, with 12 bases between them. The CDR3 loop spans 15 amino acids. Germline CDR1 is MNHEY and CDR2 is SVGEGT. Here the CDR3 reads CASSYWAGDDYGYTF. CDR3 nucleotide sequence: TGTGCCAGCAGTTACTGGGCAGGGGACGACTATGGCTACACCTTC.

This chain uses TRBV7-3 with TRBJ2-1, with 11 nucleotides matching TRBD2. The CDR3 is 13 residues long. Trimming cost V 9 bases and J 7 bases; bases outside gene matches: 5. Germline V CDR1 and CDR2: SGHTA, FQGTGA. The CDR3 reads CARPGLAENEQFF. CDR3 in DNA: TGTGCCAGGCCGGGACTAGCGGAAAATGAGCAGTTCTTC.

The chain recombines TRBV12-3 or TRBV12-4 with TRBJ2-7, with D uncertain. V was shortened by 2 bases and J by 5 bases, with 10 bases between the two germline ends. There are 13 residues in the CDR3. The CDR3 nucleotides read TGTGCCAGCAGTTTAATTAATCAGGACGAGCAGTACTTC. Its protein is CASSLINQDEQYF.

The V call is TRBV5-6, the J call TRBJ1-6; D unresolved. Deletions cut 1 base from V and 7 bases from J, with 6 bases between. The CDR3 extends over 13 amino acids. Germline CDR1 reads SGHDT; CDR2 reads YYEEEE. The CDR3 DNA reads as TGTGCCAGCAGCTTGATGCAAAATTCACCCCTCCACTTT. Its translation is CASSLMQNSPLHF.

This clonotype was seen repeatedly, ten times or more. The rearrangement links TRBV6-6 to TRBJ2-3; 8 nucleotides match TRBD2. Germline CDR1 and CDR2: MNHNY and SVGAGI (reference sequence). V lost 2 bases and J lost 3; bases outside the gene matches: 7. The CDR3 totals 16 residues. Here the CDR3 reads CASSYPAGRGTDTQYF. The CDR3 bases are TGTGCCAGCAGTTACCCTGCCGGGAGGGGTACAGATACGCAGTATTTT.

The chain recombines TRBV10-3 with TRBJ2-5, with D unclear. This CDR3 is 14 amino acids long. Germline V gene sequence: CDR1 ENHRY, CDR2 SYGVKD. V lost 0 bases and J 0 bases, leaving 5 bases between the germline ends. The CDR3: CAISESADQETQYF. DNA for the CDR3: TGTGCCATCAGTGAGTCGGCAGACCAAGAGACCCAGTACTTC.

This clonotype was seen at least ten times. The chain links TRBV7-8 to TRBJ2-2; D possibly corresponds to TRBD2 (6 bases). Germline V gene lookup returns CDR1 SGHVS and CDR2 FQNEAQ. Trimming took off 5 bases at V and 3 bases at J, with 13 bases between the two ends. The length of the CDR3 is 15 residues. In DNA form, the CDR3 reads TGTGCCAGCAGCCTGGGGTGGGAGGACACCGGGGAGCTGTTTTTT. Translation: CASSLGWEDTGELFF.

This clonotype was found a few times. The chain recombines TRBV6-2 or TRBV6-3 with TRBJ2-1, with 12 bases identical to TRBD2. Germline V gene sequence: CDR1 MNHEY, CDR2 SVGEGT. V lost 2 bases and J lost 4; bases outside the gene matches: 9. The CDR3 runs 18 residues. The CDR3 bases are TGTGCCAGCAGTTACGTACCACCTGGACTAGCGGGATACAATGAGCAGTTCTTC. Encoded protein: CASSYVPPGLAGYNEQFF.

This clonotype was found many times. V and J are TRBV7-2 and TRBJ2-4; TRBD1 matches at 9 bases. This CDR3 is 14 amino acids long. The germline gives CDR1 SGHTA, CDR2 FQGNSA. The junction had 10 bases not matched to a gene; V was cut back by 7 bases and J by 9 bases. The CDR3 reads CASIPGTGSSIQYF. The CDR3 region has the DNA TGTGCCAGCATCCCCGGGACAGGGAGCTCCATTCAGTACTTC.

The chain employs TRBV7-6 and TRBJ2-4, with D perhaps assigned TRBD1 or TRBD2 (7 bases each). The V end was cut by 4 bases, the J end by 5 bases, with 15 bases between. This CDR3 contains 15 residues. Germline CDR1 and CDR2: SGHVS and FNYEAQ. The CDR3 nucleotides are TGTGCCAGCAGCTATCGCAGGGGGGGGGAAAACATTCAGTACTTC. This gives the protein CASSYRRGGENIQYF.

The sample holds a few counts of this clonotype. The genes are TRBV11-1 and TRBJ2-2, with TRBD2 matching 10 bases. There are 16 residues in the CDR3. Germline CDR1 SGHAT, CDR2 FQDESV (reference sequence). Unmatched junction bases numbered 8, after V lost 4 bases and J lost 6 bases. The CDR3 DNA reads TGTGCCAGCAGCTCCCGAGCGGGAGGGCCTTCCGGGGAGCTGTTTTTT. Amino acid sequence: CASSSRAGGPSGELFF.

The chain has TRBV7-9 and TRBJ2-2; no definite D call. The germline V gene encodes CDR1 SEHNR and CDR2 FQNEAQ (reference sequence). CDR3 length equals 17 residues. V gave up 1 base and J gave up 1 base, with 13 bases separating them. The CDR3 DNA follows: TGTGCCAGCAGCTTAGGCTTGGTCAGAAAGAACACCGGGGAGCTGTTTTTT. It yields the protein CASSLGLVRKNTGELFF.

CDR3 amino acids: CASSLDGIEKLFF. Written as DNA, the CDR3 is TGTGCCAGCAGCTTAGACGGGATTGAAAAACTGTTTTTT. The V gene is TRBV7-8, the J gene TRBJ1-4, with D unresolved. The CDR3 spans 13 residues. The V gene's germline CDR1 is SGHVS and CDR2 FQNEAQ. V was trimmed by 1 base and J by 7 bases, leaving 7 bases between them.

This clonotype was seen a few times. The rearrangement uses TRBV27 and TRBJ1-6, with D hard to call. Trimming took off 1 base at V and 10 bases at J, with 14 bases between the two ends. The CDR3 spans 15 residues. Germline V lookup: CDR1 MNHEY, CDR2 SMNVEV (reference sequence). The CDR3 sequence: CASSLWEGAQSPLHF. The DNA of the CDR3 is TGTGCCAGCAGTTTATGGGAGGGCGCGCAATCACCCCTCCACTTT.

This clonotype was picked up many times. The CDR3 sequence is CASSPIGDRETRDGYGYTF. CDR3 in DNA: TGTGCCAGCAGCCCCATAGGAGACAGGGAAACTCGAGATGGTTATGGCTACACCTTC. This chain uses TRBV14 with TRBJ1-2; 7 bases map to TRBD1. Germline V gene sequence: CDR1 SGHDN, CDR2 FVKESK. Trimming took 4 bases from V and 5 from J; bases not matched to a gene: 22. This CDR3 spans 19 amino acids. The variable domain in full, with the rest retrieved from reference TRBV14 and TRBJ1-2, is EAGVTQFPSHSVIEKGQTVTLRCDPISGHDNLYWYRRVMGKEIKFLLHFVKESKQDESGMPNNRFLAERTGGTYSTLKVQPAELEDSGVYFCASSPIGDRETRDGYGYTFGSGTRLTVV.